The subject of this entry is one T cell receptor beta chain. Its antigen remains unidentified. The CDR3 spans 14 residues. V dropped 5 bases and J dropped 2 bases, with 9 bases sitting between them. Germline values: CDR1 PRHDT, CDR2 FYEKMQ (reference sequence). The record originates from a study of cytomegalovirus exposure and HLA in healthy donors. The study, taken as a whole, reports: An apparent linkage of common viral pathogens to several of the most significant clusters emerged in a later analysis.

PCR amplification relied on 60 Vbeta primers (plus 13 Jbeta primers). Profiled with immunoSEQ multiplex PCR; TCRdb holds only in-frame clones, not every one. The table records over 200,000 clones, over 75% of them present only once. V is TRBV13 and J is TRBJ1-4; a possible D gene is TRBD1 (5 bases). The specimen sequenced was PBMCs. This receptor was identified in a human donor in good health. Here the CDR3 DNA reads TGTGCCAGCAGCAGCAGGGTCACTAATGAAAAACTGTTTTTT. This sequence encodes CASSSRVTNEKLFF. The full variable domain, its missing parts supplied by reference TRBV13 and TRBJ1-4, is AAGVIQSPRHLIKEKRETATLKCYPIPRHDTVYWYQQGPGQDPQFLISFYEKMQSDKGSIPDRFSAQQFSDYHSELNMSSLELGDSALYFCASSSRVTNEKLFFGSGTQLSVL.